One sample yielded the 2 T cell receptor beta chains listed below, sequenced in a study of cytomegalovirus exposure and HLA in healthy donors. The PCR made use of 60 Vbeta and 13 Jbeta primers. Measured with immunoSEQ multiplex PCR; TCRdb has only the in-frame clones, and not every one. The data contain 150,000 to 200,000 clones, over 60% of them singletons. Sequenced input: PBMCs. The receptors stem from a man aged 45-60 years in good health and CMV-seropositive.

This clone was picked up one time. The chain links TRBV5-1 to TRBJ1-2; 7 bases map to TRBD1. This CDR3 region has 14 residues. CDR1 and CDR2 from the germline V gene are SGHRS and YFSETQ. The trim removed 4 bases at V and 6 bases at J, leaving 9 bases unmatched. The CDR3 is CASSLQGRSDGYTF. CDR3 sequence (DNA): TGCGCCAGCAGCCTACAGGGGCGGAGTGATGGCTACACCTTC.

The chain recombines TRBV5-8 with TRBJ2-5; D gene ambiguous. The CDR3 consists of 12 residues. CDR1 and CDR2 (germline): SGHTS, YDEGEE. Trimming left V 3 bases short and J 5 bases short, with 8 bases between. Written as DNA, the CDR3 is TGTGCCAGCAGCTCATGGGCGGAGACCCAGTACTTC. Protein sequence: CASSSWAETQYF.